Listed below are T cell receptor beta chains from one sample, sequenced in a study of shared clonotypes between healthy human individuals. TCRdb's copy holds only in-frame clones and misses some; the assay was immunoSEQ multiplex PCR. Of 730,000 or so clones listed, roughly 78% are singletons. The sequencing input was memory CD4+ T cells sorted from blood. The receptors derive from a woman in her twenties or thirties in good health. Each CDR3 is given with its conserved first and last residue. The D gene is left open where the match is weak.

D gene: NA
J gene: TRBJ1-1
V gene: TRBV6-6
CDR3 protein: CASRSNQVNTEAFF

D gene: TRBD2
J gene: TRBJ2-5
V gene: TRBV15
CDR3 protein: CATSKGLAGEGETQYF

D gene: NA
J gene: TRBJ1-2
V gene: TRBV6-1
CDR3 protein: CGTGWTNYGYTF

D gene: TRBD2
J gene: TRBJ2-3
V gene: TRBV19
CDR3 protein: CASSSVWASGSADTQYF

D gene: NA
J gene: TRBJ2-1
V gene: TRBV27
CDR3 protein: CASSDIASSYNEQFF

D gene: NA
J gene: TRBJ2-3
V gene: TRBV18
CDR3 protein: CATTAGNTDTQYF

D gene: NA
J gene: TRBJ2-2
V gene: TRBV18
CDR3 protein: CASSLGSKLGTGELFF

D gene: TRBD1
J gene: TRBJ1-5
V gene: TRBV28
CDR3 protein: CASSLRQGQSNQPQHF

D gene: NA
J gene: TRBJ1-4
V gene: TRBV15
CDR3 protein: CATSRDRSTVEKLFF

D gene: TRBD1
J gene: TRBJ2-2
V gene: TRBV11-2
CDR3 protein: CASSLDPWGTGGTGELFF

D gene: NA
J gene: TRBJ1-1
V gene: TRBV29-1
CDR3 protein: CSVGFVGTEAFF

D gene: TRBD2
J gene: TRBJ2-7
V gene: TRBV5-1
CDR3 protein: CASSRWTSGSYEQYF

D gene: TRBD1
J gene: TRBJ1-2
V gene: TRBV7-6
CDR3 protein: CASSPIGTGGVEDGYTF

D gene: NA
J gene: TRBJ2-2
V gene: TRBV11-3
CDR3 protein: CASSLDLGWGPQKSTGELFF

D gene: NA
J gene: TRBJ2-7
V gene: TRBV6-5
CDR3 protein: CASSYSYPGASYEQYF

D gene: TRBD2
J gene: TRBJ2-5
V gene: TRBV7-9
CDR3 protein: CASSLLAEETQYF

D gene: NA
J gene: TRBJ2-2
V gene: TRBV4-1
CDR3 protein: CASSQEWNTGELFF

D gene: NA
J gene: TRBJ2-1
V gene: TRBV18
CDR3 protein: CASSPGLDNEQFF